This T cell receptor (beta chain) was captured in a study of shared clonotypes between healthy human individuals. About the study: The study used three CD4 naive, three CD4 memory, two CD8 naive and one CD8 memory plate per donor.

Naive CD8 cells lacked CD45RO and underwent positive selection for CCR7, leaving out terminally differentiated effector memory CD45RA+ cells. Findings and caveats of the study: Deeper or shallower sequencing was expected to change how clonotypes are shared among donors. For naive CD4 cells, around 5.1% of clonotypes were shared across a few donors.

In regard to this clone: Its antigen is unknown.

Sequencing used immunoSEQ multiplex PCR; TCRdb keeps in-frame clones, though not all of them. The table has approximately 840,000 clones, roughly 96% seen once. The TCR originated in a young man in good health. Input material: naive CD8+ T cells sorted from blood.

The CDR3 protein is CASSQDRNTGELFF. The CDR3 region has the DNA TGCGCCAGCAGCCAAGATCGCAATACCGGGGAGCTGTTTTTT. The rearrangement links TRBV4-1 to TRBJ2-2; unclear D gene. CDR1 is MGHRA, CDR2 YSYEKL, per germline. Trimming pared 0 bases from V and 5 bases from J, leaving 7 bases between. The CDR3 consists of 14 residues.